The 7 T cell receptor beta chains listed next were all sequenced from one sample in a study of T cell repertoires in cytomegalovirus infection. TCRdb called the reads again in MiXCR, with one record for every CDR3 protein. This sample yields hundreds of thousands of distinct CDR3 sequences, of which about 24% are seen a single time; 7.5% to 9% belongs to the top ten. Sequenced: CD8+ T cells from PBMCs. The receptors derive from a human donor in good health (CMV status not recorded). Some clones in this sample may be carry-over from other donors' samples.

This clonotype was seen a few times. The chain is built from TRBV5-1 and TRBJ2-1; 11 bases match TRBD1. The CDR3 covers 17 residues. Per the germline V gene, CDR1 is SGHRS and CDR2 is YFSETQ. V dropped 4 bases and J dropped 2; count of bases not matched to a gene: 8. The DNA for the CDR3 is TGCGCCAGCAGCCATGGACAGGGGGCGAGGGCCTACAATGAGCAGTTCTTC. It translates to CASSHGQGARAYNEQFF.

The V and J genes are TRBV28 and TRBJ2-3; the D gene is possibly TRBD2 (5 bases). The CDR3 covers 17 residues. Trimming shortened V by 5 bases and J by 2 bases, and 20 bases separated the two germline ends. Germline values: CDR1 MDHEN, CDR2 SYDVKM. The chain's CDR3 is CASSPPLPGSSTDTQYF. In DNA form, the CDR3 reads TGTGCCAGCAGTCCCCCCCTTCCGGGGAGCTCCACAGATACGCAGTATTTT.

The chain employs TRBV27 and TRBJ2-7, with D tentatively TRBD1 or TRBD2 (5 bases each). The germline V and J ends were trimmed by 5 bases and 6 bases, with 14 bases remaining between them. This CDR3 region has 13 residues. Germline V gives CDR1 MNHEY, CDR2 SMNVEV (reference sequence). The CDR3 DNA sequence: TGTGCCAGCAGTCCCTCCTCGGGGCGCGAGCAGTACGTC. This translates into CASSPSSGREQYV.

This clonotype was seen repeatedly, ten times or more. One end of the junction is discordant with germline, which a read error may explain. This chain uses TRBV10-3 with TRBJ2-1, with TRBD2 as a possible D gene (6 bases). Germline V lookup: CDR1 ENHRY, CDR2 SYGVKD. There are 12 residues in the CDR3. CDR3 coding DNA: TGTGCCACCCTTTCAACGGCGGGGCAGTCGGTCTTC. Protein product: CATLSTAGQSVF.

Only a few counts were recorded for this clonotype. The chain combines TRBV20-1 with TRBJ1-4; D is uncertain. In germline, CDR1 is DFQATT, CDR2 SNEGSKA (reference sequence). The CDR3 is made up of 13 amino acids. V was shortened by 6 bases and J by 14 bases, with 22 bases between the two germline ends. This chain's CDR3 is CSAPGNNGQWLFF. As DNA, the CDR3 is TGCAGTGCCCCGGGGAACAATGGGCAGTGGCTGTTTTTT.

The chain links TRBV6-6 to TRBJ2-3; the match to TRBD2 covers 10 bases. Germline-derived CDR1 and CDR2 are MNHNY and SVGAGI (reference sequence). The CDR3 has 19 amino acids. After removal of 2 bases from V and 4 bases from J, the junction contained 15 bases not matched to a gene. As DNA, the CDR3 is TGTGCCAGCAGTTACGGTCTAGCGGGGGTCCCCCTATTGTCAGATACGCAGTATTTT. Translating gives CASSYGLAGVPLLSDTQYF.

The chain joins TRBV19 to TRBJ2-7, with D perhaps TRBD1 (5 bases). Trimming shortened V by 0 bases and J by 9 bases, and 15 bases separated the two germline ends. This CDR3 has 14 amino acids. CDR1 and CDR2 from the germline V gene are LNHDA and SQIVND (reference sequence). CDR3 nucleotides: TGTGCCAGTAGTATAGATTCGACAGCCTCCATGCAGTACTTC. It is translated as CASSIDSTASMQYF.